The clone carrying this TCR beta chain was seen more than once but under ten times. Its antigen is currently unknown. The data are from a study of cytomegalovirus exposure and HLA in healthy donors. Primers for the PCR totalled 60 Vbeta and 13 Jbeta. The assay was immunoSEQ multiplex PCR, and TCRdb's table has in-frame clones only and misses some. This sample has about 120,000 clones, with less than 80% found just once. Points from the study as a whole: Near-uniform donor sequencing depth was presumed by presence/absence analyses. In a later analysis, 15,000 to 20,000 TCR beta sequences were associated with HLA alleles at 0.05 false discovery rate. Most TCRs appeared rarely, but some public TCRs recurred in many donors.

The V gene lost 2 bases and the J gene lost 5 bases, with 13 bases spanning the gap. The germline gives CDR1 GTSNPN, CDR2 SVGIG (reference sequence). CDR3 size: 13 residues. The sequencing input was PBMCs. The rearrangement joins TRBV30 to TRBJ2-7; maybe TRBD2 (5 bases). The source is a middle-aged woman in good health and CMV-seropositive. In nucleotides, the CDR3 is TGTGCCTGGAGTCCCGGAGTGGAGGACGAGCAGTACTTC. It is translated as CAWSPGVEDEQYF.